The present T cell receptor beta chain was sequenced within a study of T cell responses to AZD1222 COVID-19 vaccine. This clone was observed a single time. Its matching antigen is unknown. With V trimmed by 4 bases and J by 5 bases, 4 bases remained unmatched. Germline lookup yields CDR1 KGHSH and CDR2 LQKENI. The CDR3 loop spans 15 amino acids. Sequencing used immunoSEQ multiplex PCR; TCRdb keeps in-frame clones, though not all of them. The sample lists approximately 99,000 clones; around 84% were seen once. The study's findings and limits: As reported, nearly half of all spike-specific TCRs target variant regions that are unmutated. At baseline, just a handful of AZD1222 recipients tested seropositive. Clonal diversity may have been underestimated in mostly white British donors.

Sequencing used peripheral blood, obtained on day 0 of AZD1222 vaccination. This sequence joins TRBV18 and TRBJ1-6; TRBD1 matches 8 bases. This sequence originates from an adult in good health. The CDR3 region is CASSRGQGDNSPLHF. Here the CDR3 DNA reads TGTGCCAGCTCACGCGGACAGGGTGATAATTCACCCCTCCACTTT.